This TCR beta chain was sequenced during a study of control samples from healthy donors and cancer patients. Sequenced by immunoSEQ multiplex PCR; TCRdb stores in-frame clones only, minus some. The sample lists 73,000 or so clones, about 90% seen once, with 4% in the top ten. Looked up from germline, CDR1 is GTSNPN and CDR2 is SVGIG (reference sequence). V lost 4 bases and J lost 4, with 30 bases in between. CDR3 size: 19 residues. The sequencing sample was made of blood. This clonotype was obtained from a woman between 45 and 60 years old in good health. The chain links TRBV30 to TRBJ2-3; TRBD2 is a possible D gene (6 bases). DNA of the CDR3: TGTGCCTGGAAGAGGGGACTCGCGCGGGCTCGAGGAGGCTCAGATACGCAGTATTTT. Its protein product is CAWKRGLARARGGSDTQYF.